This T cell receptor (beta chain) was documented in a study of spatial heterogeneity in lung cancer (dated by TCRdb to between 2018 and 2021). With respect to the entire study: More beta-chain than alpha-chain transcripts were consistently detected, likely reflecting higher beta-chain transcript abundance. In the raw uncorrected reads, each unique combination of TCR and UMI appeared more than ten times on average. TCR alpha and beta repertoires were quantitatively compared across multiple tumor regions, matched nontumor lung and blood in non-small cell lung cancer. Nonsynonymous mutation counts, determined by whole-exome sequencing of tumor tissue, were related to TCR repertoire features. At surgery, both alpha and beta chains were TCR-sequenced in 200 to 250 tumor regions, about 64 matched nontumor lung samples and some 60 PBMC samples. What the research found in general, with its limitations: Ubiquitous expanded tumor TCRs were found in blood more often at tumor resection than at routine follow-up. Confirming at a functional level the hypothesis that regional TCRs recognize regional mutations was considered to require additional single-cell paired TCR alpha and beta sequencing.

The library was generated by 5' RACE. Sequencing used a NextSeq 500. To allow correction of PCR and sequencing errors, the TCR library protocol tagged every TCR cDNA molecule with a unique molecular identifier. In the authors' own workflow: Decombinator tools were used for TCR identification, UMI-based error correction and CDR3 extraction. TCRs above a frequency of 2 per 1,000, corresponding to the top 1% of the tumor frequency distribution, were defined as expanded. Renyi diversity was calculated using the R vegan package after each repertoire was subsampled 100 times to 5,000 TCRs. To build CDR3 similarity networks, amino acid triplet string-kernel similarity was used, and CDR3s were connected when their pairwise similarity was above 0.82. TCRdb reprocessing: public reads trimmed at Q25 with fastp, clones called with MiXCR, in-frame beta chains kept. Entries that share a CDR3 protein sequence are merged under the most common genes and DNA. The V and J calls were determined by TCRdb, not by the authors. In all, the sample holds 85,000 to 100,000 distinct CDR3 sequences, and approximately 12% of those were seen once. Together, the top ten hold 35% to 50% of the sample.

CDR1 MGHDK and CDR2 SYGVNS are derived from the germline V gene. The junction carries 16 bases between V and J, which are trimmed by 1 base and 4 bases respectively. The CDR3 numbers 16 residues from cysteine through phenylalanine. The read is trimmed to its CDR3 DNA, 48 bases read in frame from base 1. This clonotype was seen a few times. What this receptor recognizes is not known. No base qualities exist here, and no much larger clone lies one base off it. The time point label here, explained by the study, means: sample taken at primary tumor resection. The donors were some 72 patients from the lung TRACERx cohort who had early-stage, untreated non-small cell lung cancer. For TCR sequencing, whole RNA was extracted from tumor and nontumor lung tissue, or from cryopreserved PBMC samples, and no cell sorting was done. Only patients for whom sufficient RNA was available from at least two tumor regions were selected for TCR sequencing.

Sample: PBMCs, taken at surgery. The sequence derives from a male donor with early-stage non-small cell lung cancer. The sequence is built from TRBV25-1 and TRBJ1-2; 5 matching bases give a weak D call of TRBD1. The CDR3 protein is CASSELYDSHTYGYTF. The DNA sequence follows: TGTGCCAGCAGTGAATTGTACGACAGCCATACCTATGGCTACACCTTC.